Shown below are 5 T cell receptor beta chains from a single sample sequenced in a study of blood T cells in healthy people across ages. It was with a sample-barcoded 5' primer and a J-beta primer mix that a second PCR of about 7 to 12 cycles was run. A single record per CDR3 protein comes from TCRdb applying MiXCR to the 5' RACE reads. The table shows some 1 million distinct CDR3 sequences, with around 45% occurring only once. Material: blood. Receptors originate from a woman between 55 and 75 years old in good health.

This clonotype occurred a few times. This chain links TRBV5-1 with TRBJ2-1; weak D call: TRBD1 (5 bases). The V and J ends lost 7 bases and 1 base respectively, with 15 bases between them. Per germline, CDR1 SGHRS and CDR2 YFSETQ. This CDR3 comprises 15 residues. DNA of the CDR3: TGCGCCAGCTCCGGTGGACAAAATTCCTACAATGAGCAGTTCTTC. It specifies CASSGGQNSYNEQFF. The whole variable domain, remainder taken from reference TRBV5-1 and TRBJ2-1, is KAGVTQTPRYLIKTRGQQVTLSCSPISGHRSVSWYQQTPGQGLQFLFEYFSETQRNKGNFPGRFSGRQFSNSRSEMNVSTLELGDSALYLCASSGGQNSYNEQFFGPGTRLTVL.

The CDR3 DNA reads TGTGCCAGCAGCCCTCGGACTAGCGGGAGACAAGAGACCCAGTACTTC. Its translation: CASSPRTSGRQETQYF. The V gene is TRBV7-9, the J gene TRBJ2-5, with 13 bases that match TRBD2. After removal of 5 bases from V and 2 bases from J, the junction contained 5 bases not matched to a gene. CDR1 is SEHNR, CDR2 FQNEAQ, per germline (reference sequence). The CDR3 has 16 amino acids.

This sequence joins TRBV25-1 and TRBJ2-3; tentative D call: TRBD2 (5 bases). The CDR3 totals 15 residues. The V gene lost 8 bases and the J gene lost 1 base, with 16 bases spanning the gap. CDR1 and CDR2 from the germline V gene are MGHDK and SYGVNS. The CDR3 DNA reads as TGTGCCAGCGTGGGTGACCGGCGGGGCACAGATACGCAGTATTTT. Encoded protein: CASVGDRRGTDTQYF.

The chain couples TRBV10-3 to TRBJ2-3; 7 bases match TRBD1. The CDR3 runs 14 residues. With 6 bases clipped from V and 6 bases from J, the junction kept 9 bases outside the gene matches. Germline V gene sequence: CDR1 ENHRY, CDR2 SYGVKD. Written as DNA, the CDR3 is TGTGCCATCAGGGCGACAGGGCGGGCTGATACGCAGTATTTT. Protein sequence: CAIRATGRADTQYF.

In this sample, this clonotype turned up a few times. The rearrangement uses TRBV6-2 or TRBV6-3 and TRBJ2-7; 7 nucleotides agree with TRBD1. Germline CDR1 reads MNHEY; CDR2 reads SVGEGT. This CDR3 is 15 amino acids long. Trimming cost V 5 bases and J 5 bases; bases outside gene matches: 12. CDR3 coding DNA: TGTGCCAGCAGTCGCTACAGGGGCGACACTAACGAGCAGTACTTC. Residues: CASSRYRGDTNEQYF.